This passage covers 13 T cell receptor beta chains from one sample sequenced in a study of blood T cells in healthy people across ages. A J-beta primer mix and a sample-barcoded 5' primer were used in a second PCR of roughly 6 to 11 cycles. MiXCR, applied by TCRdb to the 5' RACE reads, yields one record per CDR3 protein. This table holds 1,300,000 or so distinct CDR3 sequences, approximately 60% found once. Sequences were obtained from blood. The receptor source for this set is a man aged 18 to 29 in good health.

CDR3: CASSLGRGAGRNEQFF. The CDR3 nucleotides are TGCGCCAGCAGCTTGGGTCGGGGGGCCGGAAGGAATGAGCAGTTCTTC. J is TRBJ2-1 and V is TRBV5-1; maybe TRBD2 (7 bases). In germline, CDR1 is SGHRS, CDR2 YFSETQ. The CDR3 totals 16 residues. V lost 0 bases and J lost 7, with 17 bases in between.

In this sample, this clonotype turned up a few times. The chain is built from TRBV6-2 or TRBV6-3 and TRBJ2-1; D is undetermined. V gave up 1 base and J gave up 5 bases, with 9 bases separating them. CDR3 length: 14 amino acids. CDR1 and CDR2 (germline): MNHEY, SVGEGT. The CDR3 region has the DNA TGTGCCAGCAGTTACTGGTCAAGGGACAATGAGCAGTTCTTC. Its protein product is CASSYWSRDNEQFF.

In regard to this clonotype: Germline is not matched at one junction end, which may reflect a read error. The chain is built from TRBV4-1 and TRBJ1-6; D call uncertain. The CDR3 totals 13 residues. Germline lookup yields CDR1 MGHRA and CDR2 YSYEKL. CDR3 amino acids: CASSRSDNSPPHF. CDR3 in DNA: TGCGCCAGCAGCCGGTCCGATAATTCACCCCCCCACTTT.

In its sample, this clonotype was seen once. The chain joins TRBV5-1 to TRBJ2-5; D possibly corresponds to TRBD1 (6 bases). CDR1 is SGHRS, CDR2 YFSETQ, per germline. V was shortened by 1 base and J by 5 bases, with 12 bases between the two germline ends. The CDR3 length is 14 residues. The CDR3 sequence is CASSLTGMEETQYF. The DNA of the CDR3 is TGCGCCAGCAGCTTGACAGGGATGGAGGAGACCCAGTACTTC.

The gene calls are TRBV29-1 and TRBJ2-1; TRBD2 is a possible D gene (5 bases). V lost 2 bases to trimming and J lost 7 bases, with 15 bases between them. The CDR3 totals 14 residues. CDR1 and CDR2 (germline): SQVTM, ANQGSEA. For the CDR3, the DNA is TGCAGCGTTGAAAGGCGCCTAGCATCAAATGAGCAGTTCTTC. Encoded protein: CSVERRLASNEQFF.

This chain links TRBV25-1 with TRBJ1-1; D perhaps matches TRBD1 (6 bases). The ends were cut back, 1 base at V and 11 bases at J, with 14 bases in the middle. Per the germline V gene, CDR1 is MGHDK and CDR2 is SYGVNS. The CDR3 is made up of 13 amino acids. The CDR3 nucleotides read TGTGCCAGCAGTGAATTTGGAGGGGGGGTCGCTTTCTTT. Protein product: CASSEFGGGVAFF. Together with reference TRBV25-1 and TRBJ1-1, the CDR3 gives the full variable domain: EADIYQTPRYLVIGTGKKITLECSQTMGHDKMYWYQQDPGMELHLIHYSYGVNSTEKGDLSSESTVSRIRTEHFPLTLESARPSHTSQYLCASSEFGGGVAFFGQGTRLTVV.

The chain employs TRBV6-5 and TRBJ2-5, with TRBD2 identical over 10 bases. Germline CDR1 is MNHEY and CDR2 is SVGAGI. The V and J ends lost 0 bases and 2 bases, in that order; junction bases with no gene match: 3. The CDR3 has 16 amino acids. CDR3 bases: TGTGCCAGCAGTTACTCAGCACTAGCGGGGCAAGAGACCCAGTACTTC. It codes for CASSYSALAGQETQYF.

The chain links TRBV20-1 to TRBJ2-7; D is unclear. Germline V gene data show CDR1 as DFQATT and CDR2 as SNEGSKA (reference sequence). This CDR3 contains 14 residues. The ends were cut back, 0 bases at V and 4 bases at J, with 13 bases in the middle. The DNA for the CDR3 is TGCAGTGCTAGAGACCTAAGTTTCCCGTACGAGCAGTACTTC. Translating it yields CSARDLSFPYEQYF.

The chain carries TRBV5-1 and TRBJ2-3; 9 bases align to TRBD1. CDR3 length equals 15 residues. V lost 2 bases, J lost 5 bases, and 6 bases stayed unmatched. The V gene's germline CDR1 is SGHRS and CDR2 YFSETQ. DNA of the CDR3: TGCGCCAGCAGCTTCGGGACAGGGAATTTAGATACGCAGTATTTT. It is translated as CASSFGTGNLDTQYF.

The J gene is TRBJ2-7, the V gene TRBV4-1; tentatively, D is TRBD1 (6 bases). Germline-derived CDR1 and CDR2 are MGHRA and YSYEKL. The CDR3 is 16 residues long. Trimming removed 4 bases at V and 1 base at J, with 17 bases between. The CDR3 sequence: CASSPFRGRGSYEQYF. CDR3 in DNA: TGCGCCAGCAGCCCGTTCAGGGGAAGAGGATCCTACGAGCAGTACTTC.

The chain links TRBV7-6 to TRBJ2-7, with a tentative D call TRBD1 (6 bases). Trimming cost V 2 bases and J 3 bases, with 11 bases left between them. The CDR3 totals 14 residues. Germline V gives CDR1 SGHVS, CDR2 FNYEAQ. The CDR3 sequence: CASSLTGMGYEQYF. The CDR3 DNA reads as TGTGCCAGCAGCTTAACAGGGATGGGCTACGAGCAGTACTTC.

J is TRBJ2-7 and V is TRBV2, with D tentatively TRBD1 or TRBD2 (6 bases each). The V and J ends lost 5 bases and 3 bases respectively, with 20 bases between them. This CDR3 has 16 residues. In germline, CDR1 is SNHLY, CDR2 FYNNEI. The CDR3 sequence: CASSFTRGVISYEQYF. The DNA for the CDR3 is TGTGCCAGCAGTTTCACGAGGGGGGTCATAAGCTACGAGCAGTACTTC.

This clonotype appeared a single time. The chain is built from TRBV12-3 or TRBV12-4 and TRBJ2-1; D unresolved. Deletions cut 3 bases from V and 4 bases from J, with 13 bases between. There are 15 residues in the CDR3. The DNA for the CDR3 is TGTGCCAGCAGTTTTAGTGTCTCCCCTTACAATGAGCAGTTCTTC. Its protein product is CASSFSVSPYNEQFF.